This T cell receptor (beta chain) was retrieved from a study of shared clonotypes between healthy human individuals. Study observations and caveats: In general, naive subsets displayed greater estimated richness than memory subsets did. Large depth notwithstanding, sorted-subset sequencing proved incomplete by rarefaction.

The CDR3 totals 13 residues. Per germline, CDR1 GTSNPN and CDR2 SVGIG (reference sequence). Deletions cut 2 bases from V and 10 bases from J, with 17 bases between. The repertoire was sequenced with immunoSEQ multiplex PCR; TCRdb's copy has only in-frame clones and lacks some. This sample yields under 200,000 clones, of which 85% to 95% are seen a single time; around 0.067% belongs to the top ten. With respect to this clone: Its antigen is still unknown.

The V call is TRBV30, the J call TRBJ1-1; D possibly corresponds to TRBD1 (5 bases). The origin of this receptor is a woman in her thirties in good health. The sequenced material came from naive CD4+ T cells sorted from blood. Subset here: CD45RA+ positively selected. This chain's CDR3 is CAWSPQQVGGAFF. The CDR3 DNA is TGTGCCTGGAGTCCCCAACAGGTGGGGGGAGCTTTCTTT.